Following are 21 T cell receptor beta chains from one sample sequenced in a study of preoperative IRX-2 immunotherapy in early breast cancer (dated by TCRdb to between 2019 and 2020). The treatment or condition label, read with the paper, signifies: preoperative locoregional IRX-2 cytokine immunotherapy. Library generation was performed with the immunoSEQ multiplex PCR assay. TCRdb stores this immuneACCESS table with in-frame sequences only. Part of the clones is absent; in the studies checked, under half of the shortfall reflects unresolved V genes, and no reason is known for the rest. A total of roughly 30,000 clones appear in this sample, 82% of them only once. In total, the top ten clones hold less than 3.5% of the sample. This specimen was taken from a patient treated with IRX-2 immunotherapy. The receptors were gathered from a human donor with breast cancer.

This clone was seen once. The gene calls are TRBV6-7 and TRBJ2-3; 9 bases align to TRBD1. TRBV6-7 is flagged as an ORF with uncertain function. The ends lost 5 bases at V and 2 bases at J; junction bases unmatched: 23. The CDR3 runs to 21 residues. CDR3: CASSLPIEVPGQGFFTDTQYF. CDR3 sequence (DNA): TGTGCCAGCAGTCTACCCATAGAAGTCCCGGGACAGGGTTTCTTCACAGATACGCAGTATTTT.

This clone was picked up a small number of times. The J gene is TRBJ1-3, the V gene TRBV6-8, with a weak D call TRBD1 (6 bases). In germline, CDR1 is MNHGY, CDR2 SAAAGT. The length of the CDR3 is 16 residues. The V end lost 7 bases, the J end lost 2 bases, and 18 bases lay between the germline ends. The CDR3 spells CASNSRTGRTGNTIYF. In DNA, the CDR3 is TGTGCCAGCAACTCAAGAACAGGGAGGACTGGAAACACCATATATTTT.

This clone showed up just once. J is TRBJ2-1 and V is TRBV29-1, with 7 nucleotides matching TRBD1. Germline V gene sequence: CDR1 SQVTM, CDR2 ANQGSEA. This CDR3 contains 15 residues. V was clipped by 6 bases and J by 0 bases; unmatched bases: 8. CDR3 nucleotides: TGCAGCGTCTGGGACAGCTTGAGCTCCTACAATGAGCAGTTCTTC. As protein: CSVWDSLSSYNEQFF.

The V call is TRBV11-3, the J call TRBJ2-1; unclear D gene. The CDR3 is 16 amino acids. V lost 0 bases to trimming and J lost 2 bases, with 11 bases between them. In germline, CDR1 is SGHNT, CDR2 YENEEA. The CDR3 is CASSLDSAVPYNEQFF. CDR3 sequence (DNA): TGTGCCAGCAGCTTAGATTCCGCGGTTCCCTACAATGAGCAGTTCTTC.

The CDR3 spells CASSLLAVPSYEQYF. The CDR3, as DNA: TGTGCCAGCAGTTTACTAGCAGTCCCATCCTACGAGCAGTACTTC. This chain connects TRBV28 to TRBJ2-7, with D tentatively TRBD2 (5 bases). Germline CDR1 MDHEN, CDR2 SYDVKM. Between the trimmed V and J ends, which lost 2 bases and 1 base, there was a span of 12 bases. The length of the CDR3 is 15 residues.

Only a few counts were recorded for this clone. This sequence joins TRBV16 and TRBJ2-1, with D possibly matching TRBD1 (6 bases). The CDR3 covers 15 residues. CDR1 and CDR2 (germline): KGHSY, FQNENV. V lost 7 bases to trimming and J lost 0 bases, with 13 bases between them. CDR3: CASTTRGISYNEQFF. DNA for the CDR3: TGTGCCAGCACAACTAGGGGGATCTCCTACAATGAGCAGTTCTTC.

V gene TRBV11-3 combines with J gene TRBJ1-3, with 7 bases aligning to TRBD1. V lost 5 bases and J lost 5; bases outside the gene matches: 6. CDR3 length: 14 residues. Germline V lookup: CDR1 SGHNT, CDR2 YENEEA. The CDR3 bases are TGTGCCAGCAGCCTCGACAGGGACCGAAACACCATATATTTT. Its protein product is CASSLDRDRNTIYF.

A remark on this clone: This sample includes further DNA sequences coding for the same CDR3. This chain links TRBV11-3 with TRBJ1-1; tentative D call: TRBD1 (5 bases). The V end lost 3 bases, the J end lost 2 bases, and 10 bases lay between the germline ends. The CDR3 totals 14 residues. Germline V CDR1 and CDR2: SGHNT, YENEEA. CDR3 amino acids: CASSLGRGNTEAFF. In DNA, the CDR3 is TGTGCCAGCAGCTTGGGGAGGGGTAACACTGAAGCTTTCTTT.

The J gene is TRBJ1-2, the V gene TRBV15; 9 nucleotides agree with TRBD1. This CDR3 has 14 amino acids. From germline, CDR1 is LNHNV and CDR2 YYDKDF (reference sequence). The junction had 2 bases not matched to a gene; V was cut back by 1 base and J by 5 bases. The CDR3 region is CATSRADRGYGYTF. DNA for the CDR3: TGTGCCACCAGCAGAGCCGACAGGGGGTATGGCTACACCTTC.

The gene calls are TRBV7-4 and TRBJ2-7; D gene unclear. Germline V lookup: CDR1 SGHVT, CDR2 SQSDAQ. Trimming removed 4 bases from V and 0 bases from J, with 25 bases in between. The CDR3 is 19 residues long. CDR3 amino acids: CASSSLQYRKAPRSYEQYF. In nucleotides, the CDR3 is TGTGCCAGCAGCTCCCTTCAGTATAGAAAAGCGCCGCGCTCCTACGAGCAGTACTTC.

This chain uses TRBV11-3 with TRBJ1-3; D perhaps matches TRBD1 (6 bases). The CDR3 loop spans 15 amino acids. The V gene's germline CDR1 is SGHNT and CDR2 YENEEA. The germline V and J ends were trimmed by 5 bases and 4 bases, with 15 bases remaining between them. The CDR3 DNA follows: TGTGCCAGCAGCAACCCCGGGACAAAGGGAAACACCATATATTTT. Translation: CASSNPGTKGNTIYF.

V usage is TRBV18 and J usage is TRBJ2-3; either TRBD1 or TRBD2 may supply D (5 bases each). V was shortened by 6 bases and J by 2 bases, with 15 bases between the two germline ends. Germline CDR1 KGHSH, CDR2 LQKENI. CDR3 length: 15 amino acids. CDR3 loop: CASSLTGQYTDTQYF. CDR3 in DNA: TGTGCCAGCTCCCTGACGGGGCAGTACACAGATACGCAGTATTTT.

The rearrangement links TRBV25-1 to TRBJ1-5; the D gene is possibly TRBD1 (5 bases). This CDR3 has 15 amino acids. Germline V CDR1 and CDR2: MGHDK, SYGVNS. The germline V and J ends were trimmed by 4 bases and 7 bases, with 17 bases remaining between them. The DNA of the CDR3 is TGTGCCAGCAGTGGAAGGGGCAAGACAAACCAGCCCCAGCATTTT. Amino acid sequence: CASSGRGKTNQPQHF.

The rearrangement uses TRBV15 and TRBJ2-3, with 9 nucleotides matching TRBD2. There are 14 residues in the CDR3. The germline CDR1 and CDR2 sequences are LNHNV and YYDKDF (reference sequence). The V and J ends lost 1 base and 7 bases, in that order; junction bases with no gene match: 3. DNA for the CDR3: TGTGCCACCAGCAGAGGATCTAGCGGGAATACGCAGTATTTT. Translated: CATSRGSSGNTQYF.

A single count supports this clone. The rearrangement links TRBV6-8 to TRBJ2-7; D could derive from TRBD1 or TRBD2 (5 bases each). The CDR3 consists of 13 residues. Trimming left V 7 bases short and J 3 bases short, with 13 bases between. Germline-derived CDR1 and CDR2 are MNHGY and SAAAGT. As DNA, the CDR3 is TGTGCCAGCACCGGGACGCTACGCTACGAGCAGTACTTC. It is translated as CASTGTLRYEQYF.

The chain joins TRBV19 to TRBJ1-2; D uncertain. Trimming took 3 bases from V and 4 from J, leaving 6 bases between them. In germline, CDR1 is LNHDA, CDR2 SQIVND (reference sequence). The CDR3 consists of 12 residues. The CDR3 DNA reads as TGTGCCAGTAGTATTGTGGGCTATGGCTACACCTTC. Residues: CASSIVGYGYTF.

The rearrangement links TRBV6-8 to TRBJ1-2, with a weak D call TRBD1 (6 bases). The V and J ends lost 5 bases and 3 bases respectively, with 19 bases between them. From germline, CDR1 is MNHGY and CDR2 SAAAGT. The CDR3 has 16 residues. The CDR3 region has the DNA TGTGCCAGCAGTGGTCTTCGGGGGCAGGGCCACTATGGCTACACCTTC. This codes for CASSGLRGQGHYGYTF.

The gene calls are TRBV5-1 and TRBJ2-7, with 7 bases fitting TRBD1. CDR3 length: 14 residues. The junction had 7 bases not matched to a gene; V was cut back by 0 bases and J by 7 bases. Per germline, CDR1 SGHRS and CDR2 YFSETQ. CDR3 sequence reads: CASSLDWPRGEQYF. DNA for the CDR3: TGCGCCAGCAGCTTGGACTGGCCCAGGGGGGAGCAGTACTTC.

The V gene is TRBV6-8, the J gene TRBJ2-7, with 10 bases identical to TRBD1. Germline-derived CDR1 and CDR2 are MNHGY and SAAAGT. J was trimmed by 3 bases and V by 5 bases; bases with no gene match: 10. The CDR3 contains 16 residues. The CDR3 DNA reads as TGTGCCAGCAGTCCCCCGCCGGGACAGGGGTTCTACGAGCAGTACTTC. It encodes CASSPPPGQGFYEQYF.

This chain joins TRBV11-3 and TRBJ1-4, with unresolved D. The length of the CDR3 is 18 residues. V shed 5 bases and J shed 2 bases, with 21 bases lying between them. CDR1 and CDR2 from the germline V gene are SGHNT and YENEEA. The CDR3 is CASSPVEGASPTNEKLFF. DNA of the CDR3: TGTGCCAGCAGCCCCGTGGAGGGCGCTTCTCCCACTAATGAAAAACTGTTTTTT.

The sample holds a few counts of this clone. V and J are TRBV11-3 and TRBJ1-1; maybe TRBD1 (5 bases). The V end lost 6 bases, the J end lost 4 bases, and 18 bases lay between the germline ends. This CDR3 is 15 amino acids long. CDR1 and CDR2 (germline): SGHNT, YENEEA. CDR3 DNA: TGTGCCAGCAGACCGGGACGGCTTTTGAGCACTGAAGCTTTCTTT. Translation gives CASRPGRLLSTEAFF.